These 14 T cell receptor beta chains came from one sample sequenced in a study of CDR3 diversity in severe acne (dated by TCRdb to 2018 to 2020). Receptors were amplified or captured by PCR. TCRdb records Illumina HiSeq 2000 as the sequencer. The public reads were reanalyzed by TCRdb: fastp trimming at Q25, MiXCR alignment, in-frame beta chains only. Each entry merges the rows of one CDR3 protein and shows their most common DNA and genes. This sample is represented by over 70,000 distinct CDR3 sequences; under 65% of them were singletons. The biggest ten clones account for approximately 15% of the sample. The material sequenced was blood. The receptors were gathered from a male donor in good health, without acne.

The count of this clonotype is one. This chain uses TRBV7-9 with TRBJ1-6; 7 nucleotides agree with TRBD1. Unmatched junction bases numbered 2, after V lost 5 bases and J lost 7 bases. Germline CDR1 and CDR2: SEHNR and FQNEAQ (reference sequence). The CDR3 has 13 residues. CDR3 bases: TGTGCCAGCAGCCAGGGGGAGAATTCACCCCTCCACTTT. Protein: CASSQGENSPLHF.

This clonotype was counted a few times. The chain couples TRBV2 to TRBJ1-3; tentatively, D is TRBD1 (5 bases). CDR1 and CDR2 from the germline V gene are SNHLY and FYNNEI. V dropped 8 bases and J dropped 3 bases, with 17 bases sitting between them. CDR3 length: 15 amino acids. Here the CDR3 DNA reads TGTGCCAGCTGCCCGGACACGTTGATTGGAAACACCATATATTTT. The encoded protein is CASCPDTLIGNTIYF.

The chain uses TRBV7-9 and TRBJ1-1, with 8 bases matching TRBD1. Germline V gene sequence: CDR1 SEHNR, CDR2 FQNEAQ (reference sequence). CDR3 length: 13 residues. The V segment lost 5 bases and the J segment 4 bases; nucleotides outside the gene matches: 3. CDR3 coding DNA: TGTGCCAGCAGCGACAGGGGAATCACTGAAGCTTTCTTT. Amino acids: CASSDRGITEAFF.

To note about this clonotype: A read error is possible here, since a much larger clone lies one base away. This rearrangement joins TRBV2 to TRBJ1-5; D is uncertain. V was cut by 4 bases and J by 6 bases, with 13 bases left in between. Germline V gives CDR1 SNHLY, CDR2 FYNNEI. The CDR3 length is 14 residues. The DNA for the CDR3 is TGTGCCAGCAGTGGGGCCGCTGGAGGTCAGCCCCAGCATTTT. Its protein product is CASSGAAGGQPQHF. Combining the CDR3 with reference TRBV2 and TRBJ1-5 gives the whole variable domain EPEVTQTPSHQVTQMGQEVILRCVPISNHLYFYWYRQILGQKVEFLVSFYNNEISEKSEIFDDQFSVERPDGSNFTLKIRSTKLEDSAMYFCASSGAAGGQPQHFGDGTRLSIL.

This clonotype has at least ten counts. The CDR3 DNA reads TGTGCCAGCAGTTTTTACGGGGGGATGAACACTGAAGCTTTCTTT. Translating gives CASSFYGGMNTEAFF. The rearrangement uses TRBV27 and TRBJ1-1; possible D gene TRBD1, 5 bases. Germline loops: CDR1 MNHEY, CDR2 SMNVEV (reference sequence). V was clipped by 3 bases and J by 0 bases, with 11 bases between them. This CDR3 has 15 amino acids.

This clonotype was counted between two and nine times. The rearrangement joins TRBV18 to TRBJ1-1; tentative D call: TRBD1 (6 bases). The CDR3 spans 14 residues. Trimming removed 2 bases from V and 3 bases from J, with 10 bases in between. CDR1 and CDR2 from the germline V gene are KGHSH and LQKENI. CDR3 loop: CASSPTKGDTEAFF. CDR3 in DNA: TGTGCCAGCTCACCAACAAAGGGGGACACTGAAGCTTTCTTT.

The rearrangement links TRBV7-9 to TRBJ2-2; D remains ambiguous. The CDR3 has 15 residues. Germline CDR1 is SEHNR and CDR2 is FQNEAQ (reference sequence). The V and J ends lost 6 bases and 6 bases respectively, with 17 bases between them. This CDR3 is CASRVLQFPAGELFF. As DNA, the CDR3 is TGTGCCAGCAGGGTCCTTCAGTTCCCCGCCGGGGAGCTGTTTTTT.

This clonotype was observed a few times. The gene calls are TRBV7-2 and TRBJ1-5; a weak D match, TRBD1 (5 bases). V was shortened by 5 bases and J by 3 bases, with 8 bases between the two germline ends. Looked up from germline, CDR1 is SGHTA and CDR2 is FQGNSA. The CDR3 totals 13 residues. CDR3 nucleotides: TGTGCCAGCAGCCCAGGACACAATCAGCCCCAGCATTTT. Translating gives CASSPGHNQPQHF.

V is TRBV19 and J is TRBJ1-2; possible D gene TRBD1, 5 bases. The CDR3 loop spans 14 amino acids. Trimming cost V 1 base and J 4 bases, with 10 bases left between them. The germline CDR1 and CDR2 sequences are LNHDA and SQIVND (reference sequence). CDR3 nucleotide sequence: TGTGCCAGTAGTATAGGAGCAGGGCGCTATGGCTACACCTTC. Amino acid sequence: CASSIGAGRYGYTF.

The table lists this clonotype with a count of one. This sequence joins TRBV10-1 and TRBJ2-5; a possible D gene is TRBD2 (5 bases). This CDR3 is built from 16 residues. V was cut by 8 bases and J by 5 bases, with 24 bases left in between. Germline V gene sequence: CDR1 WNHNN, CDR2 SYGVQD (reference sequence). CDR3 residues: CASAASSRTVLETQYF. The CDR3 DNA reads as TGCGCCAGCGCGGCTAGCAGTAGGACCGTACTGGAGACCCAGTACTTC.

The chain recombines TRBV19 with TRBJ1-2; tentatively, D is TRBD1 (5 bases). V lost 6 bases and J lost 1, with 9 bases in between. Germline CDR1 reads LNHDA; CDR2 reads SQIVND (reference sequence). This CDR3 contains 13 residues. The CDR3 nucleotides are TGTGCCAGTAGGTTAGACAGTAACTATGGCTACACCTTC. Translating it yields CASRLDSNYGYTF.

The chain links TRBV6-1 to TRBJ2-7; TRBD1 aligns across 8 bases. This CDR3 is built from 13 residues. Germline CDR1 is MNHNS and CDR2 is SASEGT. Trimming took 6 bases from V and 7 from J; bases not matched to a gene: 8. The CDR3 DNA reads as TGTGCCAGCAGATTCGCAGGGGGCAGGGAGCAGTACTTC. It translates to CASRFAGGREQYF.

The rearrangement uses TRBV11-1 and TRBJ2-7; 9 bases fit TRBD2. The length of the CDR3 is 14 residues. The V gene end was trimmed by 5 bases and the J gene end by 4 bases; junction bases not matched to a gene: 6. Germline-derived CDR1 and CDR2 are SGHAT and FQDESV (reference sequence). The CDR3 region has the DNA TGTGCCAGCAGCCCACAGACTAGCGGATACGAGCAGTACTTC. This gives the protein CASSPQTSGYEQYF.

The chain joins TRBV7-2 to TRBJ2-1, with D unresolved. Trimming left V 5 bases short and J 0 bases short, with 11 bases between. From germline, CDR1 is SGHTA and CDR2 FQGNSA. The CDR3 has 15 amino acids. The CDR3: CASSPRPLSYNEQFF. DNA for the CDR3: TGTGCCAGCAGCCCAAGACCGCTCTCCTACAATGAGCAGTTCTTC.